Sequencing of this TCR beta chain was carried out in a study of cytomegalovirus exposure and HLA in healthy donors. Study-wide results and limits: While the bulk of TCR sequences proved rare, some public TCRs turned up in many donors. In vitro assays verified that a few CMV-associated chains recognized CMV antigens specifically. Common viral pathogens were later found to be apparently linked to several of the most significant clusters.

Both 60 Vbeta primers and 13 Jbeta primers went into the PCR. Using immunoSEQ multiplex PCR, the repertoire was profiled, and TCRdb retains in-frame clones only, with some absent. The data show approximately 90,000 clones, with about 85% seen just once and 6% to 7.5% held by the top ten. CDR3 size: 15 residues. Germline V gene data show CDR1 as MNHNS and CDR2 as SASEGT. V lost 7 bases to trimming and J lost 4 bases; unmatched junction nucleotides: 9. Note on this clone: Its antigen remains unknown.

Sequenced material: PBMCs. The receptor comes from a man aged 40-50 years in good health and CMV-seropositive. The J gene is TRBJ2-5, the V gene TRBV6-1, with TRBD2 identical over 10 bases. CDR3 DNA sequence: TGTGCCAGCATTTGGAGCGGGGGGGCCTCAGAGACCCAGTACTTC. It codes for CASIWSGGASETQYF.